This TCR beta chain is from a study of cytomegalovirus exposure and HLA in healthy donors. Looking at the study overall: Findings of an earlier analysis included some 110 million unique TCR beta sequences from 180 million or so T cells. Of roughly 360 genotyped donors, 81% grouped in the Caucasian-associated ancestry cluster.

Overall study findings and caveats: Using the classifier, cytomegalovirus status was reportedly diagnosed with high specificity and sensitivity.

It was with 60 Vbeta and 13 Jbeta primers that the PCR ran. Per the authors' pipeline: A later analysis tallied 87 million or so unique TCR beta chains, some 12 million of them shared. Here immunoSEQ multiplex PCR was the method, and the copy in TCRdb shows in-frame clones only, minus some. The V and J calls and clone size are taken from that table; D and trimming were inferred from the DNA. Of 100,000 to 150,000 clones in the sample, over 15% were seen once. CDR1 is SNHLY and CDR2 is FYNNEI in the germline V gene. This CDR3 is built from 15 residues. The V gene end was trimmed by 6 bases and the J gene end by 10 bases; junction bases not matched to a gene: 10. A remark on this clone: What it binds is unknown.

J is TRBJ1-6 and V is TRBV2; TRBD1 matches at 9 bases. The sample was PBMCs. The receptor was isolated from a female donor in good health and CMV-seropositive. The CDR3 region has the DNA TGTGCCAGCAGCAAGGAGGGACAGGGCGGCTCACCCCTCCACTTT. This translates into CASSKEGQGGSPLHF. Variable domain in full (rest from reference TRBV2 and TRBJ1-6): EPEVTQTPSHQVTQMGQEVILRCVPISNHLYFYWYRQILGQKVEFLVSFYNNEISEKSEIFDDQFSVERPDGSNFTLKIRSTKLEDSAMYFCASSKEGQGGSPLHFGNGTRLTVT.